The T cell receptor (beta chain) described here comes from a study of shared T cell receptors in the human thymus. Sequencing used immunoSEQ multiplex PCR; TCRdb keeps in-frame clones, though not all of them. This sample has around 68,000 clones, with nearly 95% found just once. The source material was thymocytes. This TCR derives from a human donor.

CDR3 region: CASITSGTGSYEQYF. Here the CDR3 DNA reads TGTGCCAGCATCACGAGTGGGACAGGCTCCTACGAGCAGTACTTC. The chain has TRBV7-2 and TRBJ2-7; 8 bases line up with TRBD1. Germline assignment: CDR1 SGHTA and CDR2 FQGNSA. Germline trimming cut 7 bases from V and 0 bases from J; bases unmatched to any gene: 8. This CDR3 spans 15 amino acids.